A single T cell receptor beta chain is shown here with its context. This clone appeared once. Its antigen is not yet known. Nothing much larger sits one base from this clone, and base qualities are not available. TCRbeta CDR3 regions were amplified from genomic DNA by means of the immunoSEQ Assay, a bias-controlled multiplex PCR. In the authors' own workflow: The number of nucleated cells in each sample was estimated by amplification of reference gene primers within the assay. To quantify the absolute abundance of each unique TCRbeta CDR3 rearrangement, sequence reads were collapsed and filtered. For each sample, productive Simpson clonality was calculated as the square root of Simpson's diversity index over productive rearrangements. TCRdb holds this immuneACCESS table with in-frame rearrangements only. Some clones are missing; in checked studies, unresolved V genes explain under half, and the rest has no known cause. V and J calls and clone size are copied from that table; D and trimming were computed from the DNA. The sample records about 140,000 clones, over 80% of which are singletons. Clones ranked in the top ten supply 10% of the sample.

The sample originates from a study of blood T cell repertoires in COVID-19 (TCRdb year 2020). Turning to the overall study: The collaborator samples originated in the United States, Italy and Spain and spanned the acute and convalescent phases of COVID-19. Deeply sampled blood TCRbeta repertoires from subjects exposed to, actively infected with, or recovered from COVID-19 were included in the dataset. The sample metadata nearly always contained a de-identified subject ID, COVID-19 status, age in years and sex. Where HLA class I and class II types were available, the types were taken from metadata supplied by the sample provider, not from assay-based typing. The material from the prospective study consisted of cDNA or gDNA derived from T cells, B-cell-depleted T cells, or PBMCs. The repertoires were made available in a free public database intended to serve as a resource for research on the immune response to SARS-CoV-2. Samples were obtained from the ongoing ImmuneRACE study (first 160 participants) and from about 1,300 subjects provided by 6 global collaborators.

Each collaborating institution followed its own protocols to collect whole blood in K2EDTA tubes. For TCRbeta analysis, collaborators shipped samples in one of three forms: frozen whole blood, isolated PBMCs, or DNA extracted from either of those sample types. Summary of the overall study and its limitations: The amount of clinical and demographic metadata varied by source and participant and was provided uncurated.

The CDR3 contains 16 residues, cysteine and phenylalanine counted. Only the CDR3 DNA is retained, 48 bases long and in frame from the first base. Relative to germline, V is missing 5 bases and J is missing 0 bases, with 6 bases of the junction outside any gene match. According to the germline V gene (reference sequence), CDR1 reads LNHDA and CDR2 reads SQIVND. Sequenced input: peripheral blood. This sequence uses TRBV19 and TRBJ2-1, and 8 junctional nucleotides match TRBD1. This receptor was taken from a man in his 60s with active or convalescent COVID-19. CDR3 sequence: CASSPDGTGSYNEQFF. The nucleotide sequence reads as follows: TGTGCCAGTAGTCCTGACGGGACAGGCTCCTACAATGAGCAGTTCTTC.